The 23 T cell receptor beta chains below were found in one sample sequenced in a study of CD8 T cells in ankylosing spondylitis (dated 2017 in TCRdb). Libraries were made using 5' RACE. The run used an Illumina HiSeq 2500. Through fastp at Q25 and MiXCR, TCRdb rebuilt clones from the public reads, retaining in-frame beta chains. Each CDR3 protein gets just one entry, which takes the most common genes and DNA from the rows behind it. Across this sample there are about 190,000 distinct CDR3 sequences, with approximately 12% seen only once. Jointly, the top ten make up 11% of the sample. Input material: blood, either unsorted or a sorted T cell fraction (not recorded which). Receptor source: a female donor with ankylosing spondylitis or in good health (not recorded which).

Many counts were recorded for this clonotype. V and J are TRBV12-3 or TRBV12-4 and TRBJ1-5; D remains unclear. V was pared by 3 bases and J by 8 bases, with 14 bases between. The CDR3 length is 14 residues. CDR3 protein: CASSFSGHQEPQHF. The DNA for the CDR3 is TGTGCCAGCAGTTTTTCCGGGCATCAGGAGCCCCAGCATTTT.

This clonotype was observed a handful of times. This rearrangement joins TRBV27 to TRBJ2-1; D is uncertain. Trimming cost V 6 bases and J 4 bases, with 7 bases left between them. The CDR3 covers 12 residues. The germline CDR1 and CDR2 sequences are MNHEY and SMNVEV (reference sequence). The CDR3 region has the DNA TGTGCCAGCAGATTGGGATACAATGAGCAGTTCTTC. Its protein product is CASRLGYNEQFF.

The table lists this clonotype with a few counts. The gene calls are TRBV7-2 and TRBJ1-2; TRBD1 matches 7 bases. Trimming removed 4 bases from V and 8 bases from J; junction bases left unmatched: 13. This CDR3 contains 15 residues. Looked up from germline, CDR1 is SGHTA and CDR2 is FQGNSA. CDR3 region: CASSSGTARSRGYTF. CDR3 bases: TGTGCCAGCAGCTCTGGGACAGCTCGCTCGAGGGGCTACACCTTC.

V gene TRBV5-1 combines with J gene TRBJ2-1, with a tentative D call TRBD1 (6 bases). This CDR3 comprises 15 residues. Germline V gives CDR1 SGHRS, CDR2 YFSETQ. V lost 6 bases and J lost 4, with 17 bases in between. For the CDR3, the DNA is TGCGCCAGCACCACGGTCCCAGGGGTTTACAATGAGCAGTTCTTC. The encoded protein is CASTTVPGVYNEQFF.

This clonotype has just a few counts. The chain recombines TRBV5-6 with TRBJ2-7, with 11 bases that match TRBD2. The germline V gene encodes CDR1 SGHDT and CDR2 YYEEEE. V lost 3 bases and J lost 6; bases outside the gene matches: 17. The CDR3 is made up of 18 amino acids. CDR3 sequence reads: CASSSTWRTSGPGREQYF. The CDR3 DNA reads as TGTGCCAGCAGCTCCACGTGGCGGACTAGCGGGCCGGGCCGCGAGCAGTACTTC.

The V gene is TRBV20-1, the J gene TRBJ2-1; D gene uncertain. The germline CDR1 and CDR2 sequences are DFQATT and SNEGSKA (reference sequence). The V and J ends lost 5 bases and 1 base respectively, with 15 bases between them. CDR3 length equals 15 residues. In DNA form, the CDR3 reads TGCAGTGCTCCGTATTCGGAGACATCCTACAATGAGCAGTTCTTC. Translated, it gives CSAPYSETSYNEQFF.

V is TRBV29-1 and J is TRBJ1-5; tentative D call: TRBD1 (5 bases). The CDR3 runs to 13 residues. Trimming took off 1 base at V and 4 bases at J, with 8 bases between the two ends. Germline-derived CDR1 and CDR2 are SQVTM and ANQGSEA. The CDR3 bases are TGCAGCGTTGAAGGACAGCCAAATCAGCCCCAGCATTTT. It translates to CSVEGQPNQPQHF.

This clonotype was seen a handful of times. The chain has TRBV12-3 or TRBV12-4 and TRBJ2-7; D uncertain. V was pared by 6 bases and J by 6 bases, with 18 bases between. The CDR3 is 14 amino acids. The CDR3 DNA follows: TGTGCCAGCAGCTTTGGACCGGTGAGTCCCGAGCAGTACTTC. The encoded protein is CASSFGPVSPEQYF.

This clonotype occurred many times. This chain uses TRBV12-3 or TRBV12-4 with TRBJ2-2; D is unresolved. Deletions cut 5 bases from V and 7 bases from J, with 11 bases between. The CDR3 loop spans 13 amino acids. The CDR3 sequence: CASSPLSNGELFF. The DNA of the CDR3 is TGTGCCAGCAGTCCGCTATCAAACGGGGAGCTGTTTTTT.

This chain connects TRBV20-1 to TRBJ2-3, with TRBD2 matching over 7 bases. CDR3 length: 15 amino acids. Germline V gene lookup returns CDR1 DFQATT and CDR2 SNEGSKA (reference sequence). The ends lost 3 bases at V and 5 bases at J; junction bases unmatched: 11. The DNA for the CDR3 is TGCAGTGCTAGCGCCCCTCAAAGCGGGATAGATACGCAGTATTTT. It specifies CSASAPQSGIDTQYF.

The genes are TRBV7-9 and TRBJ2-5, with D maybe TRBD1 (6 bases). Germline V gene data show CDR1 as SEHNR and CDR2 as FQNEAQ (reference sequence). V was shortened by 4 bases and J by 4 bases, with 16 bases between the two germline ends. This CDR3 is 15 amino acids long. The CDR3 sequence: CASSSGTWRPETQYF. In nucleotides, the CDR3 is TGTGCCAGCAGCTCCGGGACATGGAGGCCAGAGACCCAGTACTTC.

This clonotype was detected only a few times. J is TRBJ2-5 and V is TRBV7-2, with D possibly called TRBD1 or TRBD2 (5 bases each). The CDR3 spans 14 residues. CDR1 is SGHTA, CDR2 FQGNSA, per germline. Trimming pared 0 bases from V and 5 bases from J, leaving 10 bases between. The CDR3 DNA reads as TGTGCCAGCAGCTTAGCGAGGGGCTCGGAGACCCAGTACTTC. The encoded protein is CASSLARGSETQYF.

This clonotype was seen ten or more times. CDR3 protein: CASRSPRGNTGELFF. Written as DNA, the CDR3 is TGTGCCAGCAGGAGCCCCCGGGGGAACACCGGGGAGCTGTTTTTT. V and J are TRBV28 and TRBJ2-2, with TRBD2 as a possible D gene (5 bases). This CDR3 has 15 residues. The germline gives CDR1 MDHEN, CDR2 SYDVKM. V shed 6 bases and J shed 1 base, with 12 bases lying between them.

The CDR3 sequence is CASSSSQNQPQHF. Here the CDR3 DNA reads TGTGCCAGCAGCTCGAGTCAAAATCAGCCCCAGCATTTT. The chain has TRBV5-6 and TRBJ1-5, with D unclear. Germline V CDR1 and CDR2: SGHDT, YYEEEE. Trimming pared 3 bases from V and 4 bases from J, leaving 8 bases between. CDR3 length equals 13 residues.

In its sample, this clonotype was seen many times. At one end, the junction sequence differs from germline, possibly due to a read error. The chain joins TRBV12-3 or TRBV12-4 to TRBJ2-1; D not certain. The CDR3 has 13 amino acids. CDR3 in amino acids: CASSLGTYIEQFF. The CDR3 coding sequence is TGTGCCAGCAGTTTAGGGACCTACATTGAGCAGTTCTTC.

Of note for this clonotype: This may come from a read error, since a much larger clone is one base off. The chain combines TRBV5-1 with TRBJ2-1; D unresolved. Germline V gene sequence: CDR1 SGHRS, CDR2 YFSETQ. This CDR3 is built from 13 residues. CDR3 loop: CTSSYTEINEQFF. The CDR3 nucleotides read TGCACCAGCAGCTATACTGAGATCAATGAGCAGTTCTTC.

This clonotype was detected ten times or more. The chain is built from TRBV12-3 or TRBV12-4 and TRBJ1-1; D is undetermined. This CDR3 has 14 residues. V shed 5 bases and J shed 5 bases, with 15 bases lying between them. CDR3 region: CASSGGLEGTEAFF. CDR3 in DNA: TGTGCCAGCAGTGGCGGGTTAGAGGGTACTGAAGCTTTCTTT.

This clonotype was counted ten times or more. The genes are TRBV20-1 and TRBJ2-4, with D possibly being TRBD1 or TRBD2 (5 bases each). Germline CDR1 DFQATT, CDR2 SNEGSKA (reference sequence). The CDR3 extends over 13 amino acids. V gave up 3 bases and J gave up 3 bases, with 9 bases separating them. The CDR3 DNA reads as TGCAGTGCTAGTCCTGGGGGCAAAAACATTCAGTACTTC. Translation: CSASPGGKNIQYF.

A few counts support this clonotype. An end of the junction differs from the germline gene, which may be a read error. The J gene is TRBJ2-1, the V gene TRBV5-5; 8 nucleotides agree with TRBD1. CDR1 and CDR2 from the germline V gene are SGHKS and YYEKEE (reference sequence). The CDR3 covers 14 residues. CDR3 DNA: TGTGCCAGCAGCTTTACAGGGGGGTACACTGAGCAGTTCTTC. This sequence encodes CASSFTGGYTEQFF.

There are many counts of this clonotype. The CDR3 is CASRLAGYQETQYF. In DNA, the CDR3 is TGTGCCAGCAGACTTGCAGGATACCAAGAGACCCAGTACTTC. V gene TRBV5-6 combines with J gene TRBJ2-5; D is undetermined. The germline CDR1 and CDR2 sequences are SGHDT and YYEEEE. CDR3 length: 14 residues. V was pared by 5 bases and J by 0 bases, with 11 bases between.

This clonotype was found once. This chain connects TRBV14 to TRBJ2-3, with a tentative D call TRBD2 (6 bases). This CDR3 region has 17 residues. Looked up from germline, CDR1 is SGHDN and CDR2 is FVKESK. With 4 bases removed from V and 3 bases from J, the gap between germline ends came to 20 bases. For the CDR3, the DNA is TGTGCCAGCAGCCCTAGGGAGGTCCGGTTGGGAACAGATACGCAGTATTTT. Amino acid sequence: CASSPREVRLGTDTQYF.

This clonotype was seen ten or more times. The rearrangement links TRBV29-1 to TRBJ1-1, with 12 bases aligning to TRBD1. V dropped 7 bases and J dropped 5; count of bases not matched to a gene: 14. The length of the CDR3 is 16 residues. Germline V CDR1 and CDR2: SQVTM, ANQGSEA. The CDR3 coding sequence is TGCAGCGCGTCACTTTTTCCGGGACAGGGGGCTACTGAAGCTTTCTTT. This encodes CSASLFPGQGATEAFF.

This clonotype was seen ten or more times. CDR3 DNA sequence: TGTGCCAGCAGGGAACAGGGATACACCGGGGAGCTGTTTTTT. Amino acid sequence: CASREQGYTGELFF. The chain employs TRBV11-2 and TRBJ2-2, with a possible D match to TRBD1 (6 bases). The CDR3 totals 14 residues. Germline loops: CDR1 SGHAT, CDR2 FQNNGV. The ends were cut back, 6 bases at V and 3 bases at J, with 11 bases in the middle. The complete variable domain, with remaining parts taken from reference TRBV11-2 and TRBJ2-2, reads EAGVAQSPRYKIIEKRQSVAFWCNPISGHATLYWYQQILGQGPKLLIQFQNNGVVDDSQLPKDRFSAERLKGVDSTLKIQPAKLEDSAVYLCASREQGYTGELFFGEGSRLTVL.